This T cell receptor (beta chain) was retrieved from a study of CD4+ T cells in melanoma. Whole-study findings and limits: Reportedly, melanoma neoantigen-specific CD4+ T cells showed varied differentiation states. A reported correlation linked neoantigen-specific CD4+ T cells to CD8+, macrophage and B cell function.

In the case of this clone: Its specificity is not known.

Profiled with immunoSEQ multiplex PCR; TCRdb holds only in-frame clones, not every one. The table shows around 130,000 clones, with 80% to 95% occurring only once. V shed 6 bases, J shed 8 bases, and the junction held 6 bases outside the gene matches. This CDR3 has 14 amino acids. Germline CDR1 SGHTA, CDR2 FQGNSA. The gene calls are TRBV7-2 and TRBJ2-1; 11 bases fit TRBD2. The source is a human donor with melanoma. The CDR3 nucleotides read TGTGCCAGCAGATCCGGACTAGCGGGTCATGAGCAGTTCTTC. This translates into CASRSGLAGHEQFF. Full variable domain (rest looked up from reference TRBV7-2 and TRBJ2-1): GAGVSQSPSNKVTEKGKDVELRCDPISGHTALYWYRQSLGQGLEFLIYFQGNSAPDKSGLPSDRFSAERTGGSVSTLTIQRTQQEDSAVYLCASRSGLAGHEQFFGPGTRLTVL.